This record covers a single T cell receptor (beta chain). It has no known antigen specificity. No per-base quality is available; no much larger clone lies one base away. CDR1 and CDR2, per the germline V gene, are MNHEY and SVGAGI. Taken from cysteine to phenylalanine, the CDR3 has 14 residues. The kept DNA is CDR3 alone, 42 bases in frame from the first base. V is reduced by 5 bases and J by 2 bases, leaving a spacing of 12 bases between them. This sample was taken from a study of blood T cell repertoires in COVID-19 (TCRdb year 2020). Study-wide context: The collaborator samples originated in the United States, Italy and Spain and spanned the acute and convalescent phases of COVID-19. The repertoires were released in a freely available public database intended as a resource for research on the immune response to SARS-CoV-2. The prospective study material was composed of cDNA or gDNA derived from T cells, B-cell-depleted T cells, or PBMCs. Subjects who had been exposed to COVID-19, were actively infected with it, or had recovered from it provided the deeply sampled blood TCRbeta repertoires that made up the dataset. The samples were drawn from two sources: the first 160 participants of the ongoing ImmuneRACE study, and 1,000 to 1,500 subjects contributed by 6 global collaborators. Where HLA class I and class II types were available, the types were taken from metadata supplied by the sample provider, not from assay-based typing. A de-identified subject ID, COVID-19 status, age in years and sex were almost always included in the sample metadata. The paper's findings and limits, for the study overall: Clinical and demographic metadata were provided uncurated, with the amount varying by source and participant.

TCRbeta CDR3 regions were amplified from genomic DNA by means of the immunoSEQ Assay, a bias-controlled multiplex PCR. The authors' analysis ran thus. Nucleated cell counts per sample were estimated from amplification of reference gene primers within the assay. To quantify the absolute abundance of each unique TCRbeta CDR3 rearrangement, sequence reads were collapsed and filtered. For each sample, productive Simpson clonality was calculated as the square root of Simpson's diversity index over productive rearrangements. What TCRdb holds here is the immuneACCESS table cut down to in-frame rearrangements. Part of the clones is not present; checked against another copy, under half of the missing clones reflect an unresolved V gene, and the others are unexplained. The V and J calls and the clone size are those of that table, but D and trimming were determined from the DNA. A total of 120,000 or so clones appear in this sample, about 85% of them only once. 27% of the sample is in the top ten clones.

The collaborating institutions used their own protocols to collect whole blood in K2EDTA tubes. For TCRbeta analysis, collaborators shipped samples as frozen whole blood, isolated PBMCs, or DNA extracted from either of those sample types. Sequenced material: peripheral blood. Recombination connected TRBV6-5 to TRBJ2-5; the D segment could be TRBD2, given 5 matching bases. This TCR was recovered from a woman aged 80 or over with acute or convalescent COVID-19. The DNA sequence is as follows: TGTGCCAGCAGTATCTGGACTGTTCAAGAGACCCAGTACTTC. Its translation is CASSIWTVQETQYF.